Below are 14 T cell receptor beta chains sequenced from a single sample in a study of blood T cell repertoires in COVID-19. Clones were sequenced by immunoSEQ multiplex PCR, and TCRdb holds only the in-frame ones, with some missing. The table includes hundreds of thousands of clones, roughly 90% detected once. Sequencing was carried out using PBMCs or T cells enriched from blood (not recorded which). These receptors all stem from a woman aged 40 to 50 who had recovered from COVID-19.

V is TRBV7-9 and J is TRBJ2-1, with D perhaps matching TRBD2 (6 bases). Trimming stripped 7 bases from V and 4 bases from J, with 26 bases between. This CDR3 has 18 residues. Germline CDR1 is SEHNR and CDR2 is FQNEAQ (reference sequence). The CDR3 nucleotides are TGTGCCAGCATAAATCTTGGAGGGAAAGCTCTGGCTTACAATGAGCAGTTCTTC. Its protein product is CASINLGGKALAYNEQFF.

V usage is TRBV30 and J usage is TRBJ1-2, with D tentatively TRBD1 (6 bases). The CDR3 totals 12 residues. Germline V lookup: CDR1 GTSNPN, CDR2 SVGIG (reference sequence). V lost 4 bases and J 4 bases, leaving 10 bases between the germline ends. This CDR3 reads CAWTGTPYGYTF. The CDR3 nucleotides read TGTGCCTGGACCGGGACACCCTATGGCTACACCTTC.

Only one count was recorded for this clone. The chain combines TRBV12-3 or TRBV12-4 with TRBJ1-1, with unresolved D. The CDR3 runs to 13 residues. Deletions cut 3 bases from V and 5 bases from J, with 10 bases between. The CDR3 protein is CASSLADGTEAFF. CDR3 in DNA: TGTGCCAGCAGTTTGGCCGACGGGACTGAAGCTTTCTTT.

As to this clone: The identical CDR3 is also encoded by other nucleotide sequences in the sample. The chain uses TRBV7-2 and TRBJ2-2, with D perhaps TRBD1 (6 bases). The germline CDR1 and CDR2 sequences are SGHTA and FQGNSA. This CDR3 has 14 residues. Trimming removed 6 bases at V and 2 bases at J, with 10 bases between. CDR3 residues: CASRQGTNTGELFF. CDR3 nucleotide sequence: TGTGCCAGCAGGCAGGGGACAAACACCGGGGAGCTGTTTTTT.

This clone was found once. V is TRBV3-1 (or the pseudogene TRBV3-2) and J is TRBJ2-7; 7 bases fit TRBD1. CDR1 and CDR2 (germline): LGHDT, YNNKEL (reference sequence). J lost 6 bases, V lost 6 bases, and 11 bases had no gene match. The CDR3 spans 14 residues. CDR3 in DNA: TGTGCCAGCAGTCGTAGAAACACAGGGGTCGAGCAGTACTTC. It translates to CASSRRNTGVEQYF.

The V and J genes are TRBV23-1 and TRBJ2-1; TRBD1 might be the D (5 bases). TRBV23-1 is an ORF, and what it does is uncertain. The length of the CDR3 is 14 residues. Trimming removed 3 bases from V and 4 bases from J, with 10 bases in between. The CDR3 DNA sequence: TGCGCCAGCAGTCATCGGACAAAATACAATGAGCAGTTCTTC. Its protein product is CASSHRTKYNEQFF.

This clone has just a few counts. The rearrangement joins TRBV25-1 to TRBJ1-1, with D uncertain. The V end lost 2 bases, the J end lost 2 bases, and 21 bases lay between the germline ends. From germline, CDR1 is MGHDK and CDR2 SYGVNS. The CDR3 runs to 18 residues. The DNA of the CDR3 is TGTGCCAGCAGTGAAACTATGAGGGTGATCTTCCTTAACACTGAAGCTTTCTTT. This gives the protein CASSETMRVIFLNTEAFF.

The genes are TRBV3-1 (or the pseudogene TRBV3-2) and TRBJ2-2; 14 nucleotides match TRBD2. This CDR3 has 17 residues. J was trimmed by 6 bases and V by 1 base; bases with no gene match: 4. CDR1 and CDR2 (germline): LGHDT, YNNKEL (reference sequence). CDR3 DNA sequence: TGTGCCAGCAGCCAAGGCCCGGGACTAGCGGGAGCCGGGGAGCTGTTTTTT. It translates to CASSQGPGLAGAGELFF.

This chain links TRBV5-6 with TRBJ2-1; 10 nucleotides align to TRBD2. There are 18 residues in the CDR3. V shed 1 base, J shed 8 bases, and the junction held 15 bases outside the gene matches. Looked up from germline, CDR1 is SGHDT and CDR2 is YYEEEE. Here the CDR3 reads CASSLRRLAGVGIHEQFF. CDR3 DNA sequence: TGTGCCAGCAGCTTGAGGAGGCTAGCGGGAGTCGGTATACATGAGCAGTTCTTC. Full variable domain (rest looked up from reference TRBV5-6 and TRBJ2-1): DAGVTQSPTHLIKTRGQQVTLRCSPKSGHDTVSWYQQALGQGPQFIFQYYEEEERQRGNFPDRFSGHQFPNYSSELNVNALLLGDSALYLCASSLRRLAGVGIHEQFFGPGTRLTVL.

The V gene is TRBV7-3, the J gene TRBJ2-2; a weak D match, TRBD2 (6 bases). Germline V lookup: CDR1 SGHTA, CDR2 FQGTGA. Deletions cut 1 base from V and 0 bases from J, with 15 bases between. There are 18 residues in the CDR3. CDR3 DNA: TGTGCCAGCAGCTTAAGCCCTTTACGGACTACGAACACCGGGGAGCTGTTTTTT. It translates to CASSLSPLRTTNTGELFF.

The genes are TRBV3-1 (or the pseudogene TRBV3-2) and TRBJ1-3; D remains unclear. This CDR3 has 12 residues. Germline CDR1 is LGHDT and CDR2 is YNNKEL (reference sequence). Trimming took off 2 bases at V and 4 bases at J, with 3 bases between the two ends. The CDR3 DNA follows: TGTGCCAGCAGCCAATCGGGAAACACCATATATTTT. Translated, it gives CASSQSGNTIYF.

This clone showed up just once. The chain carries TRBV7-2 and TRBJ2-4; 9 nucleotides align to TRBD2. The germline gives CDR1 SGHTA, CDR2 FQGNSA. This CDR3 is 14 amino acids long. Trimming removed 5 bases from V and 6 bases from J; junction bases left unmatched: 5. This CDR3 reads CASSLRTSANIQYF. CDR3 in DNA: TGTGCCAGCAGCCTCCGGACTAGCGCAAACATTCAGTACTTC.

The chain has TRBV29-1 and TRBJ1-1; D is undetermined. Per germline, CDR1 SQVTM and CDR2 ANQGSEA. V was trimmed by 4 bases and J by 5 bases, leaving 11 bases between them. This CDR3 has 12 residues. The CDR3 DNA is TGCAGCGTTGCGGTGGGGAGGACTGAAGCTTTCTTT. Amino acid sequence: CSVAVGRTEAFF.

The CDR3 here is CAAYGLRTYNEQFF. Here the CDR3 DNA reads TGTGCCGCTTATGGGCTACGAACATACAATGAGCAGTTCTTC. This chain uses TRBV2 with TRBJ2-1; D remains unclear. The CDR3 consists of 14 residues. Germline-derived CDR1 and CDR2 are SNHLY and FYNNEI. V shed 11 bases and J shed 4 bases, with 18 bases lying between them.